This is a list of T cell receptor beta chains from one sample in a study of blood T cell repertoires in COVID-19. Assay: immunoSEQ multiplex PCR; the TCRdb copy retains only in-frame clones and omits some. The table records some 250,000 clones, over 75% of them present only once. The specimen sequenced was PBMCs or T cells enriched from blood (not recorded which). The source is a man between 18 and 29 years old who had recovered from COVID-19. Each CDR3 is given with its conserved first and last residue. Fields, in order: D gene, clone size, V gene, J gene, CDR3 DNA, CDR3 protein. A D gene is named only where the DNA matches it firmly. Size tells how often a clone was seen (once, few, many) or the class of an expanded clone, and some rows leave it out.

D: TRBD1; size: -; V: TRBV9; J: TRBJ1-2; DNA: TGTGCCAGCAGCGTAGAGGCAGGGGGTGACTATGGCTACACCTTC; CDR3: CASSVEAGGDYGYTF
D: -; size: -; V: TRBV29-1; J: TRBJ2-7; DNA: TGCAGCGTTTCGCCAGGGCCAGGCTACGAGCAGTACTTC; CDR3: CSVSPGPGYEQYF
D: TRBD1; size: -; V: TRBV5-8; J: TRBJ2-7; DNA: TGTGCCAGCAGCTGGGACAGGGGGGGGTACGAGCAGTACTTC; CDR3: CASSWDRGGYEQYF
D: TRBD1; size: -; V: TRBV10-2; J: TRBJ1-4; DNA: TGCGCCAGCAGCCAGGACAGGGGTGGTGAAAAACTGTTTTTT; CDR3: CASSQDRGGEKLFF
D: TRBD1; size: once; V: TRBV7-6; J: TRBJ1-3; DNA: TGTGCCAGCAGCTTAAGACAGGGAGGAAACACCATATATTTT; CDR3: CASSLRQGGNTIYF
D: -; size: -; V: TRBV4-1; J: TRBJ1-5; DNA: TGCGCCAGCAGCCAAGGTAGGGGTTCTGGTCAGCCCCAGCATTTT; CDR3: CASSQGRGSGQPQHF
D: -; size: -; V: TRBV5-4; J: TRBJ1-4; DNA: TGTGCCAGCAGCCCGGGGGGGACTAATGAAAAACTGTTTTTT; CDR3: CASSPGGTNEKLFF
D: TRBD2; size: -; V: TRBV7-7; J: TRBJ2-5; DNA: TGTGCTAGCAGCTCCAGACTAGCTGAGACCCAGTACTTC; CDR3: CASSSRLAETQYF
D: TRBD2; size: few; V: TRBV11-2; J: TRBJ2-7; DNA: TGTGCCAGCAGCTTCCGGGACTACGCCTACGAGCAGTACTTC; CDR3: CASSFRDYAYEQYF
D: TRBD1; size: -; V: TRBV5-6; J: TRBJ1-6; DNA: TGTGCCAGCAGCTTAGGGACAGGGCCCAATTCACCCCTCCACTTT; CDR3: CASSLGTGPNSPLHF
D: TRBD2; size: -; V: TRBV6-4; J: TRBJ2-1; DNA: TGTGCCAGCAGCTCACTAGCGGGAGTGTCCTACAATGAGCAGTTCTTC; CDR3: CASSSLAGVSYNEQFF
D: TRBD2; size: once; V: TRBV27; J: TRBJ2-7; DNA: TGTGCCAGCAGTTTATCTCCGGGACTACTTACCTACGAGCAGTACTTC; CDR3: CASSLSPGLLTYEQYF
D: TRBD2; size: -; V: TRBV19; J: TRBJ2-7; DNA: TGTGCCAGTAGTATAACGCGGGAGCCCTACGAGCAGTACTTC; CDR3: CASSITREPYEQYF
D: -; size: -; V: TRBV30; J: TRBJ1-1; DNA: TGTGCCTGGAGTGTACTTTTCGGGAGGTCCATGAACACTGAAGCTTTCTTT; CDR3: CAWSVLFGRSMNTEAFF
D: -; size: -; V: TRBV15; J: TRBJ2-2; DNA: TGTGCCACCAGCAGAGATCGGCGGACCGGGGAGCTGTTTTTT; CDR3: CATSRDRRTGELFF
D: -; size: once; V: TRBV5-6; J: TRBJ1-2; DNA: TGTGCCAGCAGCTTCAGGGGTCATAACTATGGCTACACCTTC; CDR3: CASSFRGHNYGYTF
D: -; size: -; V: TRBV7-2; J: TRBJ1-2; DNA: TGTGCCAGCAGGCCTCCCATAGCTAACTATGGCTACACCTTC; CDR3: CASRPPIANYGYTF
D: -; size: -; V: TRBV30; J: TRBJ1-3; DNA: TGTGCCTGGAGTGTACTTGAAAACACCATATATTTT; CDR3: CAWSVLENTIYF
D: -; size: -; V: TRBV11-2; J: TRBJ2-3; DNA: TGTGCCAGCAGCTTAGTTGGCGGGATAACAGATACGCAGTATTTT; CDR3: CASSLVGGITDTQYF
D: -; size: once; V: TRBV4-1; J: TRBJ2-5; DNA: TGCGCCAGCAGCCAAGGACTAATCCAAGAGACCCAGTACTTC; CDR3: CASSQGLIQETQYF
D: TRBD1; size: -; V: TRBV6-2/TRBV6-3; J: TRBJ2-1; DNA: TGTGCCAGCAGTCGGACAGGGGGCTCCTACAATGAGCAGTTCTTC; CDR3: CASSRTGGSYNEQFF
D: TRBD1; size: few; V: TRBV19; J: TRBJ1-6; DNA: TGTGCCAGTAGTCCGGGACAGCCTTCACCCCTCCACTTT; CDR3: CASSPGQPSPLHF
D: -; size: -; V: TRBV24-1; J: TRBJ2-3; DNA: TGTGCCACCATGCGGTCCGGGACAGATACGCAGTATTTT; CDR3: CATMRSGTDTQYF
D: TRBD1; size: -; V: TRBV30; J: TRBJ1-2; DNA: TGTGCTTCGACAGGGGGAGATGGCTACACCTTC; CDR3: CASTGGDGYTF
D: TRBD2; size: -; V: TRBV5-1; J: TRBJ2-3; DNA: TGCGCCAGCAGCTCTTCTACCGGGACTAGCGGGAGAGTAGGTACGCAGTATTTT; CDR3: CASSSSTGTSGRVGTQYF
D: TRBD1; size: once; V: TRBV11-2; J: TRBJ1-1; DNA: TGTGCCAGCAGCGCCCCTTGGACAGGGAACACTGAAGCTTTCTTT; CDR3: CASSAPWTGNTEAFF
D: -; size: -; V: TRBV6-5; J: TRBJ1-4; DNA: TGTGCCAGCAGTTACGGGGGGTCGTTTGGTGAAAAACTGTTTTTT; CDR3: CASSYGGSFGEKLFF
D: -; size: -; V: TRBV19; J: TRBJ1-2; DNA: TGTGCCAGCCATAAGGGGGTTCAGGACTATGGCTACACCTTC; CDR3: CASHKGVQDYGYTF
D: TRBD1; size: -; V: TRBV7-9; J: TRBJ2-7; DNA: TGTGCCAGCAGCTCCTGGGACAGGGCCTACGAGCAGTACTTC; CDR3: CASSSWDRAYEQYF
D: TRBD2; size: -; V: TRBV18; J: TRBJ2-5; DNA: TGTGCCAGCTCAGGGGGACTAGCGGCTGAGACCCAGTACTTC; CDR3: CASSGGLAAETQYF
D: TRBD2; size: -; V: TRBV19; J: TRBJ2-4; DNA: TGTGCCAGTAGTCACTTCGGGACTAGCGGGGGCCAGCTCAAAAACATTCAGTACTTC; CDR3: CASSHFGTSGGQLKNIQYF
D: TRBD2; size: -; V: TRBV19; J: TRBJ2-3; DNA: TGTGCCAGTAGTCCTAGCGGGGGTGTGTCAGATACGCAGTATTTT; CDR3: CASSPSGGVSDTQYF
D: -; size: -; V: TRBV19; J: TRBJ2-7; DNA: TGTGCCAGTAGTCTTGGCTTAAGCTCCTACGAGCAGTACTTC; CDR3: CASSLGLSSYEQYF
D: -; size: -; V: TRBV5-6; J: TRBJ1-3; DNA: TGTGCCAGCAGCTTTCCAGGGTCTGGAAACACCATATATTTT; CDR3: CASSFPGSGNTIYF
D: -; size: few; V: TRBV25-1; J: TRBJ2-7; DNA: TGTGCCAGCACCCCTGGATTTAGGGGATTATACGAGCAGTACTTC; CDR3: CASTPGFRGLYEQYF
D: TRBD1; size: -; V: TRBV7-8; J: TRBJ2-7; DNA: TGTGCCAGCAGCTTATTCCCCGGACAGGGAGTTCCGTACTTC; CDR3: CASSLFPGQGVPYF
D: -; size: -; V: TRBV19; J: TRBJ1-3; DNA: TGTGCCAGTACCGAAACAGGGTTCTCTGGAAACACCATATATTTT; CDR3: CASTETGFSGNTIYF
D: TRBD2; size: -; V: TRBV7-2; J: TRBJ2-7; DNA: TGTGCCAGCAGTTCTCTGCGGGAGGGGCTCTCCTACGAGCAGTACTTC; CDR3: CASSSLREGLSYEQYF
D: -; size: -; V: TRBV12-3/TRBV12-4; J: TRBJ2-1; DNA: TGTGCCAGCAGTTCCCGGACACCTGAGCAGTTCTTC; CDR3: CASSSRTPEQFF
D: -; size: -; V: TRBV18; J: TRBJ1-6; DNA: TGTGCCAGCTCAGATCAGGGGCTAAATTCACCCCTCCACTTT; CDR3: CASSDQGLNSPLHF
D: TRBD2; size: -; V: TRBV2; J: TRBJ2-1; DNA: TGTGCCAGCAGTGAGTCGGCTAGCGGGAGGATGAATGAGCAGTTCTTC; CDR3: CASSESASGRMNEQFF
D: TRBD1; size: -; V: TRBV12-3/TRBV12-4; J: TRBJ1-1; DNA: TGTGCCAGCAGTCAGAACAGGGGGATGGCTTTCTTT; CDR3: CASSQNRGMAFF
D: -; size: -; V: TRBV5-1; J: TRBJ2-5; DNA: TGCGCCAGCAGCGCCTCCACAGGCGGTGAGACCCAGTACTTC; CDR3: CASSASTGGETQYF
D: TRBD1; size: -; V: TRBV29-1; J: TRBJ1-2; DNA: TGCAGCGTCCCGACAGGGGTGAACTATGGCTACACCTTC; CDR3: CSVPTGVNYGYTF
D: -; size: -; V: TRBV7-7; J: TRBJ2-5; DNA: TGTGCTAGCAGCTCCCTCGGGACCCAGTACTTC; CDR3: CASSSLGTQYF
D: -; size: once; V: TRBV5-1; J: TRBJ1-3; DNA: TGCGCCAGCAGCTTGGACGGAGTTGGAAACACCATATATTTT; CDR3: CASSLDGVGNTIYF